This T cell receptor beta chain emerged from a study of shared clonotypes between healthy human individuals. Study results and caveats: Enrolling few donors narrowed the genetic and exposure-history diversity that was represented.

Trimming pared 8 bases from V and 1 base from J, leaving 3 bases between. The CDR3 covers 10 residues. The investigators split CD4+ cells into a CD45RA+ naive subset and a CD45RA-negative memory subset. Note on this clone: Its antigen remains unknown.

Clones were read by immunoSEQ multiplex PCR, and TCRdb kept only the in-frame ones, dropping some. The data contain about 980,000 clones, over 60% of them singletons. This clonotype was sampled from a man aged 18-30 years in good health. V and J are TRBV23-1 and TRBJ2-7, with D unclear. TRBV23-1 is marked as an open reading frame, function uncertain. The sample taken for sequencing was memory CD4+ T cells sorted from blood. This sample's subset: CD45RA-negative fraction. The CDR3 reads CASRSYEQYF. DNA for the CDR3: TGCGCCAGCCGATCCTACGAGCAGTACTTC.